These 17 T cell receptor beta chains came from one sample sequenced in a study of radiotherapy plus CTLA-4 blockade in lung cancer. Clones were sequenced by immunoSEQ multiplex PCR, and TCRdb holds only the in-frame ones, with some missing. Found here are 75,000 or so clones, approximately 80% of them singletons; the top ten hold roughly 7%. The sample was peripheral blood, taken from a patient treated with radiotherapy plus ipilimumab. The receptor source for this set is a human donor with non-small cell lung cancer who had a complete response to radiotherapy plus ipilimumab.

The gene calls are TRBV6-5 and TRBJ1-3; D ambiguous. CDR1 MNHEY and CDR2 SVGAGI come from the germline V gene. This CDR3 spans 16 amino acids. V was pared by 0 bases and J by 4 bases, with 13 bases between. CDR3 coding DNA: TGTGCCAGCAGTTACTCAGGCTACTCCGAAGGAAACACCATATATTTT. Amino acids: CASSYSGYSEGNTIYF.

This chain uses TRBV30 with TRBJ1-1; the D is unclear. The ends were cut back, 3 bases at V and 3 bases at J, with 20 bases in the middle. The germline V gene has CDR1 GTSNPN and CDR2 SVGIG (reference sequence). The CDR3 sequence is 16 residues long. CDR3: CAWSLKAGVRDTEAFF. As DNA, the CDR3 is TGTGCCTGGAGCCTAAAAGCGGGTGTTAGGGACACTGAAGCTTTCTTT.

The chain couples TRBV2 to TRBJ2-7; D is uncertain. The V end lost 1 base, the J end lost 6 bases, and 7 bases lay between the germline ends. CDR1 and CDR2 from the germline V gene are SNHLY and FYNNEI. This CDR3 has 12 residues. CDR3 DNA: TGTGCCAGCAGTGAAGGTCGGATCGAGCAGTACTTC. This sequence encodes CASSEGRIEQYF.

This chain uses TRBV7-2 with TRBJ2-7; no reliable D call. With 1 base removed from V and 3 bases from J, the gap between germline ends came to 10 bases. Germline V gene lookup returns CDR1 SGHTA and CDR2 FQGNSA. This CDR3 has 14 residues. The CDR3 here is CASSLGNILYEQYV. The CDR3 bases are TGTGCCAGCAGCTTAGGCAATATACTCTACGAGCAGTACGTC.

As concerns this clone: The sample carries other DNA sequences with the same CDR3. V usage is TRBV4-3 and J usage is TRBJ1-2; D gene ambiguous. CDR1 and CDR2 (germline): LGHNA, YSLEER. This CDR3 comprises 14 residues. Deletions cut 0 bases from V and 1 base from J, with 6 bases between. In DNA, the CDR3 is TGCGCCAGCAGCCAAGAGGGGAGTAACTATGGCTACACCTTC. Protein: CASSQEGSNYGYTF.

The V gene is TRBV19, the J gene TRBJ1-2, with TRBD1 matching over 8 bases. V shed 3 bases, J shed 6 bases, and the junction held 9 bases outside the gene matches. In germline, CDR1 is LNHDA, CDR2 SQIVND (reference sequence). This CDR3 has 15 amino acids. As DNA, the CDR3 is TGTGCCAGTAGTATCCCCGGACAGGGTGGCGATGGCTACACCTTC. It translates to CASSIPGQGGDGYTF.

The chain links TRBV9 to TRBJ2-7; 7 bases are a match to TRBD1. The CDR3 spans 17 residues. Germline V gene data show CDR1 as SGDLS and CDR2 as YYNGEE. V lost 2 bases to trimming and J lost 4 bases; unmatched junction nucleotides: 15. The CDR3 spells CASSVAQDRVFDYEQYV. In DNA, the CDR3 is TGTGCCAGCAGCGTCGCCCAAGACAGGGTGTTCGATTACGAGCAGTACGTC.

The chain joins TRBV30 to TRBJ1-2, with D unresolved. The CDR3 spans 14 residues. CDR1 GTSNPN and CDR2 SVGIG come from the germline V gene (reference sequence). Trimming removed 0 bases from V and 0 bases from J, with 8 bases in between. The CDR3, as DNA: TGTGCCTGGAGTGTACAACAGTCTAACTATGGCTACACCTTC. It specifies CAWSVQQSNYGYTF. Variable domain in full (rest from reference TRBV30 and TRBJ1-2): SQTIHQWPATLVQPVGSPLSLECTVEGTSNPNLYWYRQAAGRGLQLLFYSVGIGQISSEVPQNLSASRPQDRQFILSSKKLLLSDSGFYLCAWSVQQSNYGYTFGSGTRLTVV.

The V gene is TRBV30, the J gene TRBJ2-1; perhaps TRBD1 as D (10 bases). The CDR3 is made up of 18 amino acids. Per the germline V gene, CDR1 is GTSNPN and CDR2 is SVGIG (reference sequence). The V end was cut by 2 bases, the J end by 7 bases, with 27 bases between. CDR3 DNA sequence: TGTGCCTGGAGTAGGGACAGGGGATTTCGCGGGAGGGGGAATGAGCAGTTCTTC. This sequence encodes CAWSRDRGFRGRGNEQFF.

The V call is TRBV18, the J call TRBJ1-1; D is possibly TRBD1 (6 bases). The V gene lost 3 bases and the J gene lost 3 bases, with 11 bases spanning the gap. The CDR3 runs 14 residues. Germline V gives CDR1 KGHSH, CDR2 LQKENI. CDR3 loop: CASSPSRGDTEAFF. In DNA form, the CDR3 reads TGTGCCAGCTCACCGTCTAGGGGGGACACTGAAGCTTTCTTT.

The chain carries TRBV7-9 and TRBJ1-3; D is undetermined. V was trimmed by 5 bases and J by 0 bases, leaving 11 bases between them. This CDR3 has 15 amino acids. Per germline, CDR1 SEHNR and CDR2 FQNEAQ (reference sequence). DNA of the CDR3: TGTGCCAGCAGCCGCTTCCAGCGCTCTGGAAACACCATATATTTT. This translates into CASSRFQRSGNTIYF.

The CDR3 DNA follows: TGTGCCAGCAGTTCTTCCACGCGGGGCTACGAGCAGTACTTC. It encodes CASSSSTRGYEQYF. The V call is TRBV6-5, the J call TRBJ2-7; D is possibly TRBD2 (6 bases). There are 14 residues in the CDR3. V was clipped by 4 bases and J by 3 bases, with 13 bases between them. Germline-derived CDR1 and CDR2 are MNHEY and SVGAGI.

CDR3 residues: CASSRMGQGVDQPQHF. The CDR3 region has the DNA TGTGCCAGCAGCCGGATGGGACAGGGGGTCGATCAGCCCCAGCATTTT. The gene calls are TRBV5-6 and TRBJ1-5; 11 bases are a match to TRBD1. The CDR3 is made up of 16 amino acids. V gave up 4 bases and J gave up 5 bases; unmatched junction bases: 8. Germline CDR1 is SGHDT and CDR2 is YYEEEE.

The chain employs TRBV7-6 and TRBJ2-5, with 9 bases that match TRBD2. The CDR3 loop spans 17 amino acids. V shed 1 base, J shed 5 bases, and the junction held 11 bases outside the gene matches. Germline values: CDR1 SGHVS, CDR2 FNYEAQ. The CDR3 protein is CASSLGGAGGLSETQYF. CDR3 nucleotides: TGTGCCAGCAGCTTAGGTGGTGCGGGAGGGTTGTCGGAGACCCAGTACTTC.

CDR3 nucleotide sequence: TGTGCTAGTGGTTCCACGGGGACAGTCATGAACACTGAAGCTTTCTTT. Translating it yields CASGSTGTVMNTEAFF. This chain uses TRBV12-5 with TRBJ1-1, with 7 bases matching TRBD1. Germline assignment: CDR1 LGHNT and CDR2 FRNRAP. The J segment lost 0 bases and the V segment lost 4 bases, leaving 8 bases of the junction unmatched. CDR3 length equals 16 residues.

The chain uses TRBV5-1 and TRBJ2-2, with D perhaps being TRBD1 or TRBD2 (5 bases each). V lost 6 bases and J lost 3, with 12 bases in between. Per germline, CDR1 SGHRS and CDR2 YFSETQ. CDR3 size: 14 residues. CDR3: CASTGTEYTGELFF. As DNA, the CDR3 is TGCGCCAGCACAGGGACCGAATACACCGGGGAGCTGTTTTTT.

This chain links TRBV5-1 with TRBJ1-1, with TRBD1 matching 9 bases. Germline lookup yields CDR1 SGHRS and CDR2 YFSETQ. The CDR3 runs to 16 residues. V shed 0 bases, J shed 8 bases, and the junction held 11 bases outside the gene matches. CDR3 sequence (DNA): TGCGCCAGCAGCTTGGCCGCTCCGGGACAGGGAGACGAAGCTTTCTTT. Translation: CASSLAAPGQGDEAFF.